These 12 T cell receptor beta chains were sequenced from one sample in a study of cytomegalovirus exposure and HLA in healthy donors (dated by TCRdb to about 2017). The method behind the library was the immunoSEQ multiplex PCR assay. TCRdb took over this immuneACCESS table, retaining in-frame rearrangements with V and J assigned. Such tables are incomplete; in checked studies, under half of the missing clones stem from an unresolved V gene, and the remainder is unexplained. The sample table contains some 150,000 clones; only one count was recorded for more than 75% of them. Clones ranked in the top ten supply 3% of the sample. Sequencing was carried out using PBMCs. The receptors were sampled from a man younger than 30 in good health and CMV-seronegative.

The chain joins TRBV4-1 to TRBJ2-7; perhaps TRBD1 as D (6 bases). V lost 1 base, J lost 0 bases, and 10 bases lay in between. The CDR3 extends over 15 amino acids. Germline V gene data show CDR1 as MGHRA and CDR2 as YSYEKL. DNA of the CDR3: TGCGCCAGCAGCCAAGTGCAGGGGAGCTCCTACGAGCAGTACTTC. Protein sequence: CASSQVQGSSYEQYF.

This clone is a singleton in its sample. The V and J genes are TRBV30 and TRBJ1-1; possibly TRBD1 for D (5 bases). There are 13 residues in the CDR3. V lost 5 bases, J lost 3 bases, and 13 bases lay in between. Germline CDR1 GTSNPN, CDR2 SVGIG (reference sequence). The CDR3 protein is CAWGSGGDTEAFF. As DNA, the CDR3 is TGTGCCTGGGGGAGCGGGGGAGACACTGAAGCTTTCTTT.

The rearrangement joins TRBV7-8 to TRBJ2-1, with D maybe TRBD1 (5 bases). V was trimmed by 4 bases and J by 8 bases, leaving 18 bases between them. Germline assignment: CDR1 SGHVS and CDR2 FQNEAQ. CDR3 size: 15 residues. Here the CDR3 reads CASSSPRVKLHEQFF. CDR3 DNA: TGTGCCAGCAGCTCGCCCAGGGTGAAGTTGCATGAGCAGTTCTTC.

The chain uses TRBV28 and TRBJ2-3, with 8 nucleotides matching TRBD2. The germline CDR1 and CDR2 sequences are MDHEN and SYDVKM. This CDR3 has 18 amino acids. Trimming removed 3 bases from V and 2 bases from J; junction bases left unmatched: 13. CDR3 residues: CASSFNWMTSASTDTQYF. CDR3 DNA sequence: TGTGCCAGCAGTTTTAACTGGATGACTAGCGCGTCCACAGATACGCAGTATTTT.

This clone is a singleton in its sample. This chain joins TRBV5-6 and TRBJ2-2; the match to TRBD2 covers 12 bases. Germline CDR1 is SGHDT and CDR2 is YYEEEE. This CDR3 has 17 residues. V shed 2 bases and J 1 base; nucleotides not matched to a gene: 3. The CDR3 region is CASSLLTSGGNTGELFF. The CDR3, as DNA: TGTGCCAGCAGCTTACTGACTAGCGGGGGGAACACCGGGGAGCTGTTTTTT.

The genes are TRBV7-9 and TRBJ2-6; D is ambiguous. The CDR3 extends over 12 amino acids. Germline V gene sequence: CDR1 SEHNR, CDR2 FQNEAQ (reference sequence). Between the trimmed V and J ends, which lost 10 bases and 4 bases, there was a span of 8 bases. In DNA, the CDR3 is TGTGCCACTGTCCCCGGGGCCAACGTCCTGACTTTC. This gives the protein CATVPGANVLTF. Full variable domain (remainder filled in from reference TRBV7-9 and TRBJ2-6): DTGVSQNPRHKITKRGQNVTFRCDPISEHNRLYWYRQTLGQGPEFLTYFQNEAQLEKSRLLSDRFSAERPKGSFSTLEIQRTEQGDSAMYLCATVPGANVLTFGAGSRLTVL.

The V and J genes are TRBV2 and TRBJ1-1; 12 bases match TRBD1. Trimming at V came to 6 bases and at J to 5 bases, leaving 7 bases not matched to a gene. CDR3 size: 15 residues. Germline assignment: CDR1 SNHLY and CDR2 FYNNEI. The CDR3 DNA reads TGTGCCAGCAGAGCTGGGGACAGGGGGCTTACTGAAGCTTTCTTT. Protein sequence: CASRAGDRGLTEAFF.

In nucleotides, the CDR3 is TGTGCCAGCAGCACCGGACAGGGAAACACCATATATTTT. This gives the protein CASSTGQGNTIYF. The rearrangement uses TRBV11-2 and TRBJ1-3; possible D gene TRBD1, 6 bases. V lost 5 bases and J 4 bases, leaving 9 bases between the germline ends. The CDR3 loop spans 13 amino acids. Germline CDR1 SGHAT, CDR2 FQNNGV.

This clone was recorded a few times. The chain couples TRBV6-1 to TRBJ1-5, with D possibly matching TRBD1 (5 bases). Germline assignment: CDR1 MNHNS and CDR2 SASEGT. The CDR3 has 13 residues. V gave up 8 bases and J gave up 7 bases, with 15 bases separating them. The CDR3 sequence is CASRGGVGQPQHF. CDR3 bases: TGTGCCAGCCGCGGGGGGGTGGGGCAGCCCCAGCATTTT.

The J gene is TRBJ2-5, the V gene TRBV4-2; 13 bases match TRBD2. The V gene's germline CDR1 is LGHNA and CDR2 YNFKEQ. This CDR3 region has 17 residues. The J segment lost 4 bases and the V segment lost 5 bases, leaving 10 bases of the junction unmatched. The CDR3 is CASSSRLAGGSRETQYF. In DNA, the CDR3 is TGTGCCAGCAGCTCCCGACTAGCGGGGGGAAGTAGAGAGACCCAGTACTTC.

The chain couples TRBV6-1 to TRBJ2-1; 7 bases map to TRBD1. Germline V gives CDR1 MNHNS, CDR2 SASEGT. This CDR3 comprises 15 residues. The trim removed 4 bases at V and 4 bases at J, leaving 7 bases unmatched. The CDR3, as DNA: TGTGCCAGCAGTGCTACAAGGGGGCTTTACAATGAGCAGTTCTTC. Translating it yields CASSATRGLYNEQFF.

The chain links TRBV2 to TRBJ1-4; no reliable D call. The CDR3 is 15 residues long. Germline V lookup: CDR1 SNHLY, CDR2 FYNNEI. V lost 0 bases, J lost 6 bases, and 11 bases lay in between. The CDR3: CASSEALAVDEKLFF. CDR3 nucleotide sequence: TGTGCCAGCAGTGAAGCGCTGGCGGTAGATGAAAAACTGTTTTTT.